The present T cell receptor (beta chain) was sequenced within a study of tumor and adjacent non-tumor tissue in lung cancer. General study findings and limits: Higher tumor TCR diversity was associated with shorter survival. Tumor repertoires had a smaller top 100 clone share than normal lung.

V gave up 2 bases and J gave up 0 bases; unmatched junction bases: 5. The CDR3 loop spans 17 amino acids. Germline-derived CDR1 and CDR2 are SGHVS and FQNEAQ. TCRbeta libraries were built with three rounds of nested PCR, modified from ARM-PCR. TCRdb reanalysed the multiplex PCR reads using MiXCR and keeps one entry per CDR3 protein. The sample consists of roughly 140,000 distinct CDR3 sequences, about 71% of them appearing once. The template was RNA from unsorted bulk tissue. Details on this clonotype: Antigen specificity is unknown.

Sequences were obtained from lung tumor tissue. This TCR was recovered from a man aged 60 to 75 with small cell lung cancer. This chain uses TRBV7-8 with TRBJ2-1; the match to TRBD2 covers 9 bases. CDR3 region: CASSLLALAGSYNEQFF. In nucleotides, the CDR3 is TGTGCCAGCAGCTTACTTGCACTAGCGGGCTCCTACAATGAGCAGTTCTTC.